This T cell receptor (beta chain) was recorded in a study of beta chain features in type 1 diabetes. Overall study context: Examined across all samples were over 85 million sorted cells.

Study-wide results and caveats: All four CD4+ subsets of Type 1 diabetes patients contained TCRB CDR3s that were moderately but significantly shorter. PCR might pick shorter templates more often, in the same way for patients and controls.

All of the isolated RNA was reverse transcribed, so expressed TCRB transcripts were sequenced. Using immunoSEQ multiplex PCR, the repertoire was profiled, and TCRdb retains in-frame clones only, with some absent. The sample lists under 95,000 clones, 25% to 35% seen once, with roughly 0.45% in the top ten. The CDR3 has 19 residues. V dropped 2 bases and J dropped 1 base, with 26 bases sitting between them. Germline CDR1 is GTSNPN and CDR2 is SVGIG (reference sequence). This clone occurred a few times. Its matching antigen is unknown. Input material: stem cell memory CD4+ T cells from blood. The receptor's source is a woman aged 18-30 years in good health. The rearrangement joins TRBV30 to TRBJ1-1, with a tentative D call TRBD1 (6 bases). CDR3 nucleotide sequence: TGTGCCTGGAGTCTGTTCTGGGGAGGGGGTAAAGGGGAGAACACTGAAGCTTTCTTT. Translated: CAWSLFWGGGKGENTEAFF.